The T cell receptor beta chain under discussion was sequenced for a study of cytomegalovirus exposure and HLA in healthy donors listed by TCRdb under 2017. About the study as a whole: According to an earlier analysis of a few hundred of the donors, some 170 million T cells yielded 90 million to 140 million unique TCR beta sequences and 250 to 350 Gb of sequence data. About 300 gigabases of sequencing data and around 87 million unique TCR sequences were included in an early release covering around 600 HLA-typed donors. Of the approximately 400 genotyped donors, 75% to 85% were placed in the genetic ancestry cluster associated with self-reported Caucasian donors. The aim of the study was to test whether cataloging public T cell receptors could identify signatures of past pathogen exposure. Using immunosequencing, the study profiled T cell repertoires from about 620 subjects and related those repertoires to cytomegalovirus serostatus. In addition to the first cohort of 666 subjects, a separate validation cohort of 100 to 150 different subjects was used. The study combined high-throughput TCR immunosequencing, statistical association of individual TCRs with disease status, and machine learning to predict cytomegalovirus infection status. A later analysis re-examined previously published TCR beta repertoires from more than 600 donors and added high-resolution HLA genotyping to investigate patterns of TCR occurrence. The later analysis used no new phenotypic data to find candidate immune exposures, relying instead on TCR beta sequences and their occurrence across donors. In an earlier analysis of 500 to 650 of the donors, high-throughput TCR beta sequencing was used to judge whether each TCR beta V gene segment behaved as functional or pseudogenic. Donor age, sex, ethnicity and CMV serostatus were compiled alongside the repertoire data. A later genetic analysis took genome-wide SNP genotypes for about three fifths of the roughly 670 donors and used that subset as a discovery cohort. All discovery cohort repertoires had been generated using a single sequencing platform. HLA typing covered class I and class II loci at four-digit resolution. The number of donors typed differed by locus, with about 629-630 for A, B, C, DRB1 and DQB1, more than 500 for DQA1, 600 to 610 for DPA1, and some 440 for DPB1. Five DR-DQ haplotypes were handled as single units for association and clustering because linkage in the cohort was strong. Among some 400 genotyped donors of the cohort, an average of approximately 220,000 unique TCR beta nucleotide sequences was sequenced per donor, of which approximately 19% were non-productive. General findings and caveats noted by the study authors: In a later analysis, HLA-associated TCR beta chains showed more clonal expansion and lower generation probabilities than non-associated chains that were equally common. A further reported finding was that TCR beta sequences accurately predicted the HLA-A and HLA-B alleles for most subjects in the first cohort. The earlier analysis of 587 of the donors excluded fewer than 20 rarely observed V segments, including chromosome 9 orphons, because counts were too low. The authors suggested that the approach could potentially be generalized to other disease states and immunological phenotypes. Cytomegalovirus status was reported to be diagnosed by the classifier with high specificity and sensitivity in both the original and validation cohorts. This cohort had only TCR beta chains sequenced, and the lack of alpha or paired-chain data limited which features could be detected. Sequencing depth was assumed to be roughly uniform across donors in the presence/absence analyses, though that assumption may not hold. An earlier analysis of some 560 of the donors showed that most TCR beta V segments appeared in productive rearrangements either about 90% or about 30% of the time, which broadly matched IMGT annotations. A group of highly shared sequence variants was considered likely to be a technical artifact of the sequencing pipeline. An association between a missense DCLRE1C variant and V-gene and J-gene trimming of TCR beta chains was found in a later genetic analysis and replicated in an independent cohort. Most CMV-associated TCR beta chains appeared to be HLA-restricted in a later analysis, and the HLA associations seemed to be driven largely by CMV exposure. A later analysis reported that several top co-occurrence clusters appeared linked to parvovirus B19, influenza, CMV and Epstein-Barr virus. Correlated functional status among segregating V segments might reflect linkage disequilibrium, but an unknown experimental factor could not be ruled out. A later genetic analysis reported fewer N-insertions in productive TCRs among donors in an Asian-associated ancestry cluster than the roughly 700-donor mean. Most TCR sequences were seen in very few donors, while some public TCRs were found in many individuals. In a later analysis, 15,000 to 20,000 TCR beta sequences were associated with specific HLA alleles at a false discovery rate of 0.05. A total of fewer than 200 TCR beta chains were listed by the study as associated with cytomegalovirus. The 87-base-pair reads could not distinguish some IMGT-functional V segments, including TRBV6-2 and TRBV6-3, so those segments were excluded. Because HLA typing was missing for some donors at each locus, association tests included only the typed subset. The only immune exposure information available for the cohort was CMV serostatus. In a later analysis, TCR association rates were found to vary across HLA loci, with the most associated TCRs seen for DRB1 alleles and the fewest for HLA-C alleles. A few of the identified cytomegalovirus-associated TCR beta chains were confirmed in vitro to be specific for cytomegalovirus antigens. When HLA alleles, especially DR and DQ, strongly co-occurred, attributing TCR associations to individual alleles was difficult.

This clone appeared once. This clone's antigen is unknown. Nothing much larger sits one base from this clone, and base qualities are not available. The cohort consisted of approximately 670 healthy bone marrow donors. At the time of sampling, every cohort member was nominally healthy, though immune exposures that went unrecorded were likely present. The donor tested CMV seronegative, placing the donor among the 350 or so seronegative members of the cohort. A peripheral blood sample was provided by each donor, and peripheral blood mononuclear cells were used for TCR beta sequencing. Genomic DNA extraction from the blood cell samples was performed with the Qiagen DNeasy Blood Extraction Kit. Library generation was performed with the immunoSEQ multiplex PCR assay. A mixture of 60 forward primers for TCR Vbeta segments and 13 reverse primers for TCR Jbeta segments was used in the multiplex PCR. Amplification of the CDR3 region of rearranged TCR beta genes was performed with a multiplex PCR assay on genomic DNA. The amplified TCR beta libraries were sequenced on the Illumina HiSeq System as 87-base-pair reads. The study's processing was this. A later analysis counted about 76 million unique TCR beta chains across the 640 or so repertoires, and some 11 million of these chains were shared by at least two donors. Raw reads were error-corrected and collapsed into unique sequences with a nearest-neighbor algorithm that merged closely related sequences to remove PCR and sequencing errors. Alignment of CDR3 sequences to IMGT reference sequences was used to assign V, D and J gene segments. For a sequence to be retained, a match of at least six nucleotides to both a V gene segment and a J gene segment was required. Rearrangements were classified as productive when the CDR3 lacked stop codons and remained in frame with V and J, and all other rearrangements were classified as non-productive. Following IMGT convention, CDR3 was defined as the stretch from the second conserved V-encoded cysteine up to the conserved J-encoded phenylalanine. Sequences without an unambiguous match to a single V gene segment were excluded from the earlier analysis of almost 600 of the donors. An earlier analysis of several hundred of the donors classified V segments as functional when productive rearrangements were above 56.7% and as segregating when the standard deviation between donors was above 5%. A statistical classification framework was built to diagnose cytomegalovirus status from the catalog of TCR beta chain sequences. In a later analysis, V and J genes were assigned by comparing TCR nucleotide sequences against IMGT/GENE-DB human TR gene sequences. Using the TCRdist pipeline, a later analysis assigned CDR3 sequences along with most-parsimonious VDJ recombination scenarios. A later analysis defined each TCR beta chain by its CDR3 amino acid sequence plus V-gene family, and excluded reads lacking a unique V-gene family. In a later analysis, some 600 highly shared, low-generation-probability nucleotide sequences were removed to address suspected cross-contamination and a sequencing artifact. For each public chain, a later analysis derived a clonal expansion index from normalized ranks of inferred template counts within each repertoire. Generation probabilities in a later analysis came from a VDJ recombination model fitted to out-of-frame rearrangements, and those results were checked against IGoR. In a later analysis, TCR-TCR, TCR-HLA and TCR-CMV co-occurrence was scored with hypergeometric tests, and a repertoire-size bias correction was applied to TCR pairs. A later analysis estimated false discovery rates by permuting HLA or CMV assignments 20 times. In a later analysis, co-occurring TCRs were grouped with DBSCAN, and TCRdist sequence similarity was added when clustering was performed within HLA-allele-positive subsets. Co-occurrence clustering excluded repertoires with fewer than 30,000 or more than 120,000 public chains, plus five with anomalous nucleotide sharing. TCRdb holds this immuneACCESS table with in-frame rearrangements only. Some clones are missing; in checked studies, unresolved V genes explain under half, and the rest has no known cause. V and J calls and clone size come straight from that table; D and trimming were deduced from the DNA. This sample has roughly 130,000 clones in its table, and approximately 82% of those were observed once. Of the sample, 2.5% to 3% falls within the top ten clones.

CDR1 is given as PRHDT and CDR2 as FYEKMQ, both from the germline V gene (reference sequence). From the cysteine through the phenylalanine, the CDR3 covers 14 amino acids. Of the read, only the CDR3 DNA is kept; its 42 bases are in frame from base 1. V drops 0 bases and J drops 0 bases, leaving 5 bases in between. The rearranged chain carries TRBV13 and TRBJ1-1; the D gene lacks a confident call. The sample consisted of PBMCs. The TCR was taken from a boy aged 2 to 9 in good health and CMV-seronegative. The sequence in DNA is TGTGCCAGCAGCTTAGGACAGATGAACACTGAAGCTTTCTTT. Translation gives CASSLGQMNTEAFF.